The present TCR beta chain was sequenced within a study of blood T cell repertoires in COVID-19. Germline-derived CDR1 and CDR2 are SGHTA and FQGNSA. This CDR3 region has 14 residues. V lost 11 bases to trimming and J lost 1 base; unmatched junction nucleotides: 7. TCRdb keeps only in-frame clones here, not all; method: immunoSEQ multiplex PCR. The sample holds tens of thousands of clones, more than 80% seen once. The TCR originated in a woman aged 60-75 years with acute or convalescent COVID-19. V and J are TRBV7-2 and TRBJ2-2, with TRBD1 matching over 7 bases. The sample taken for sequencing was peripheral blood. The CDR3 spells CAAARGLNTGELFF. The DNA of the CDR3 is TGTGCCGCAGCCAGGGGGTTGAACACCGGGGAGCTGTTTTTT. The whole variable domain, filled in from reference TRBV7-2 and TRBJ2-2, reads GAGVSQSPSNKVTEKGKDVELRCDPISGHTALYWYRQSLGQGLEFLIYFQGNSAPDKSGLPSDRFSAERTGGSVSTLTIQRTQQEDSAVYLCAAARGLNTGELFFGEGSRLTVL.